This T cell receptor beta chain was observed in a study of cytomegalovirus exposure and HLA in healthy donors. Notes on the study in general: Specific recognition of CMV antigens was confirmed in vitro for a few chains (all CMV-associated). Presence/absence analyses rested on an assumption that sequencing depth was roughly uniform across donors.

PCR used 60 Vbeta primers and 13 Jbeta primers. Assay: immunoSEQ multiplex PCR; the TCRdb copy retains only in-frame clones and omits some. The sample has 190,000 or so clones, more than 75% seen once. As concerns this clone: Antigen: not known.

This CDR3 is built from 15 residues. The germline gives CDR1 LNHNV, CDR2 YYDKDF (reference sequence). Sequenced sample: PBMCs. This chain links TRBV15 with TRBJ2-5, with D tentatively TRBD1 (5 bases). With the DNA end fitting TRBJ2-7 better, the J assignment may be wrong. The source of this sequence is a male donor in good health and CMV-seropositive. The CDR3 loop reads CATSRELGQGYEQYF. The CDR3 DNA reads as TGTGCCACCAGCAGAGAGTTGGGGCAGGGATACGAGCAGTACTTC.